The 10 T cell receptor beta chains listed next were all sequenced from one sample in a study of blood T cell repertoires in COVID-19. Profiling relied on immunoSEQ multiplex PCR, and the TCRdb table lists in-frame clones only, not all of them. The repertoire holds about 66,000 clones, with roughly 86% as singletons. The sequenced sample consisted of peripheral blood. Receptors originate from a man over 45 with active COVID-19.

This chain links TRBV5-1 with TRBJ1-6; D may be TRBD1 (5 bases). Per germline, CDR1 SGHRS and CDR2 YFSETQ. Trimming stripped 2 bases from V and 7 bases from J, with 13 bases between. This CDR3 has 15 residues. In DNA form, the CDR3 reads TGCGCCAGCAGCTTTTCCTCGGGACTGAATTCACCCCTCCACTTT. This sequence encodes CASSFSSGLNSPLHF.

The V gene is TRBV15, the J gene TRBJ2-1; tentative D call: TRBD2 (5 bases). Per the germline V gene, CDR1 is LNHNV and CDR2 is YYDKDF (reference sequence). The CDR3 is 15 residues long. The V gene lost 3 bases and the J gene lost 0 bases, with 9 bases spanning the gap. CDR3 amino acids: CATSRRTSSYNEQFF. As DNA, the CDR3 is TGTGCCACCAGCAGGCGCACTAGCTCCTACAATGAGCAGTTCTTC.

V gene TRBV3-1 (or the pseudogene TRBV3-2) combines with J gene TRBJ1-3, with D maybe TRBD1 (5 bases). The germline gives CDR1 LGHDT, CDR2 YNNKEL (reference sequence). The CDR3 sequence is 14 residues long. The ends were cut back, 4 bases at V and 0 bases at J, with 7 bases in the middle. The CDR3 DNA reads as TGTGCCAGCAGCCTGGGGGGCTCTGGAAACACCATATATTTT. Its translation is CASSLGGSGNTIYF.

This sequence joins TRBV5-1 and TRBJ2-3, with 8 bases lining up with TRBD2. This CDR3 region has 16 residues. The trim removed 2 bases at V and 1 base at J, leaving 6 bases unmatched. Per the germline V gene, CDR1 is SGHRS and CDR2 is YFSETQ. CDR3 amino acids: CASSFGAGAGTDTQYF. In nucleotides, the CDR3 is TGCGCCAGCAGCTTTGGAGCGGGGGCTGGCACAGATACGCAGTATTTT. The whole variable domain, filled in from reference TRBV5-1 and TRBJ2-3, reads KAGVTQTPRYLIKTRGQQVTLSCSPISGHRSVSWYQQTPGQGLQFLFEYFSETQRNKGNFPGRFSGRQFSNSRSEMNVSTLELGDSALYLCASSFGAGAGTDTQYFGPGTRLTVL.

The J gene is TRBJ2-5, the V gene TRBV20-1; D not certain. This CDR3 comprises 14 residues. CDR1 is DFQATT and CDR2 is SNEGSKA in the germline V gene (reference sequence). The ends were cut back, 3 bases at V and 0 bases at J, with 11 bases in the middle. This chain's CDR3 is CSASSLQYQETQYF. The CDR3 DNA sequence: TGCAGTGCTAGTAGCCTCCAATACCAAGAGACCCAGTACTTC.

The chain links TRBV19 to TRBJ2-1; tentatively, D is TRBD2 (6 bases). The CDR3 has 16 amino acids. Deletions cut 2 bases from V and 7 bases from J, with 18 bases between. Germline V gene sequence: CDR1 LNHDA, CDR2 SQIVND (reference sequence). The CDR3 loop reads CASSISGLAKYNEQFF. CDR3 sequence (DNA): TGTGCCAGTAGTATAAGCGGGTTAGCGAAGTATAATGAGCAGTTCTTC.

V and J are TRBV6-6 and TRBJ2-3; 9 bases fit TRBD1. The CDR3 spans 15 residues. Germline assignment: CDR1 MNHNY and CDR2 SVGAGI (reference sequence). Losses at the gene ends were 6 bases for V and 2 bases for J; bases not matched to a gene: 6. The CDR3 bases are TGTGCCAGCAGGGCGGGACAGGGTGTCACAGATACGCAGTATTTT. Protein product: CASRAGQGVTDTQYF.

This chain joins TRBV12-3 or TRBV12-4 and TRBJ2-1; tentatively, D is TRBD1 (6 bases). Trimming stripped 5 bases from V and 9 bases from J, with 8 bases between. CDR3 size: 11 residues. The CDR3 protein is CASSTGIEQFF. As DNA, the CDR3 is TGTGCCAGCAGTACAGGGATTGAGCAGTTCTTC.

This clone is a singleton in its sample. The chain has TRBV9 and TRBJ1-1; TRBD1 matches 8 bases. The CDR3 is 15 amino acids. V lost 3 bases, J lost 5 bases, and 9 bases stayed unmatched. Per the germline V gene, CDR1 is SGDLS and CDR2 is YYNGEE. Here the CDR3 DNA reads TGTGCCAGCAGCGACGGACAGGGCGTGGGGACTGAAGCTTTCTTT. It translates to CASSDGQGVGTEAFF.

The table lists this clone with a count of one. J is TRBJ2-1 and V is TRBV29-1, with D possibly TRBD2 on 6 matching bases. The CDR3 length is 13 residues. V shed 4 bases and J shed 4 bases, with 11 bases lying between them. Germline CDR1 reads SQVTM; CDR2 reads ANQGSEA. Here the CDR3 reads CSVVVAAYNEQFF. In DNA form, the CDR3 reads TGCAGCGTTGTAGTAGCGGCATACAATGAGCAGTTCTTC.